This T cell receptor beta chain was profiled in a study of blood T cell repertoires in COVID-19. Study-wide context: There were acute and convalescent COVID-19 samples, and they came from the United States, Italy and Spain.

Trimming cost V 4 bases and J 4 bases; bases outside gene matches: 6. The CDR3 contains 15 residues. Authors' methods: Using reference gene primer amplification, nucleated cell counts were estimated. Assay used: immunoSEQ multiplex PCR; TCRdb lists only in-frame clones, some missing. That table gives V, J and clone size, and the DNA gave D and trimming. The sample carries about 270,000 clones, 75% to 95% recorded once. Sequenced sample: PBMCs or T cells enriched from blood (not recorded which). The chain links TRBV5-3 to TRBJ1-5, with 9 bases aligning to TRBD1. TRBV5-3 is identified as an open reading frame with a role that is uncertain. The clonotype originates from a man aged 40-55 years who had been exposed to COVID-19. CDR3 protein: CARSHKTGGNQPQHF. In nucleotides, the CDR3 is TGTGCCAGAAGCCACAAGACAGGGGGGAATCAGCCCCAGCATTTT.